The 18 T cell receptor beta chains given below trace back to one sample, sequenced in a study of T-cell reconstitution after alpha-beta-depleted transplantation in children. The library targeted TCRbeta and was prepared with unique molecular identifiers. TCRdb independently ran MiXCR on the PCR reads; one entry per CDR3 protein. The table lists 240,000 or so distinct CDR3 sequences, approximately 8.9% of them singletons. The material sequenced was PBMCs, mostly from graft donor cells, taken 180 days after TCRalphabeta/CD19-depleted stem cell transplant. These receptors came from a male patient between 10 and 17 years old who had a stem cell transplant for acute lymphoblastic leukemia, so the T cells may come from the graft donor.

This clonotype was counted ten times or more. The chain carries TRBV5-5 and TRBJ2-7, with D unclear. V lost 3 bases, J lost 2 bases, and 6 bases lay in between. The CDR3 sequence is 12 residues long. Germline V lookup: CDR1 SGHKS, CDR2 YYEKEE (reference sequence). In DNA, the CDR3 is TGTGCCAGCAGCTCTATGGCCTACGAGCAGTACTTC. The encoded protein is CASSSMAYEQYF.

The table lists this clonotype with many counts. The chain uses TRBV9 and TRBJ2-7, with 10 bases matching TRBD1. The V gene end was trimmed by 0 bases and the J gene end by 1 base; junction bases not matched to a gene: 4. The CDR3 loop spans 16 amino acids. Germline V gives CDR1 SGDLS, CDR2 YYNGEE. CDR3 nucleotide sequence: TGTGCCAGCAGCGTAGATGGGACAGGGGTTTCCTACGAGCAGTACTTC. It is translated as CASSVDGTGVSYEQYF. The full variable domain, rest sourced from reference TRBV9 and TRBJ2-7, is DSGVTQTPKHLITATGQRVTLRCSPRSGDLSVYWYQQSLDQGLQFLIQYYNGEERAKGNILERFSAQQFPDLHSELNLSSLELGDSALYFCASSVDGTGVSYEQYFGPGTRLTVT.

At least ten counts were recorded for this clonotype. The chain is built from TRBV9 and TRBJ1-6, with 7 bases fitting TRBD1. Trimming removed 3 bases from V and 6 bases from J; junction bases left unmatched: 6. Germline V gene sequence: CDR1 SGDLS, CDR2 YYNGEE. The CDR3 consists of 15 residues. This CDR3 is CASSAAGQLNSPLHF. In DNA form, the CDR3 reads TGTGCCAGCAGCGCGGCGGGACAGCTTAATTCACCCCTCCACTTT.

Many counts were recorded for this clonotype. In DNA form, the CDR3 reads TGCGCCAGCAGCCAAGAGGGTCTAAGCTCCTACAATGAGCAGTTCTTC. Its protein product is CASSQEGLSSYNEQFF. The chain is built from TRBV4-3 and TRBJ2-1; D uncertain. The germline V gene encodes CDR1 LGHNA and CDR2 YSLEER. Deletions cut 0 bases from V and 0 bases from J, with 9 bases between. This CDR3 has 16 residues.

This chain links TRBV20-1 with TRBJ2-6; perhaps TRBD1 as D (7 bases). With 4 bases removed from V and 0 bases from J, the gap between germline ends came to 10 bases. CDR3 length equals 15 residues. CDR1 and CDR2 from the germline V gene are DFQATT and SNEGSKA (reference sequence). DNA of the CDR3: TGCAGTGCTAATCAGGGGGGCTCTGGGGCCAACGTCCTGACTTTC. Translated: CSANQGGSGANVLTF.

The sample holds many counts of this clonotype. The chain couples TRBV7-8 to TRBJ1-6; D is uncertain. V lost 1 base, J lost 3 bases, and 7 bases lay in between. Germline loops: CDR1 SGHVS, CDR2 FQNEAQ. This CDR3 is 15 amino acids long. This CDR3 reads CASSLGVVYNSPLHF. The CDR3 nucleotides are TGTGCCAGCAGCTTAGGGGTAGTCTATAATTCACCCCTCCACTTT. Looking up the rest from reference TRBV7-8 and TRBJ1-6 gives the full variable domain: GAGVSQSPRYKVAKRGQDVALRCDPISGHVSLFWYQQALGQGPEFLTYFQNEAQLDKSGLPSDRFFAERPEGSVSTLKIQRTQQEDSAVYLCASSLGVVYNSPLHFGNGTRLTVT.

Note on this clonotype: A single base separates this from a much larger clone, so it may be a read error. The chain has TRBV20-1 and TRBJ1-6; unclear D gene. The germline CDR1 and CDR2 sequences are DFQATT and SNEGSKA (reference sequence). The CDR3 runs to 13 residues. V lost 6 bases and J 7 bases, leaving 13 bases between the germline ends. CDR3 coding DNA: TGCAGTGCCGACGGGGTTGCAAATTCACCCCTCCACTTT. It translates to CSADGVANSPLHF.

This clonotype was detected many times. V is TRBV5-1 and J is TRBJ2-7, with D unresolved. This CDR3 comprises 14 residues. In germline, CDR1 is SGHRS, CDR2 YFSETQ. The germline V and J ends were trimmed by 1 base and 2 bases, with 10 bases remaining between them. The chain's CDR3 is CASSLNKSPYEQYF. The CDR3 nucleotides are TGCGCCAGCAGCTTGAACAAATCCCCCTACGAGCAGTACTTC.

The table lists this clonotype with many counts. V and J are TRBV27 and TRBJ1-4; D gene ambiguous. This CDR3 has 14 amino acids. Germline values: CDR1 MNHEY, CDR2 SMNVEV (reference sequence). Between the trimmed V and J ends, which lost 0 bases and 3 bases, there was a span of 5 bases. The CDR3 here is CASSLSPSNEKLFF. Written as DNA, the CDR3 is TGTGCCAGCAGTTTATCCCCCTCTAATGAAAAACTGTTTTTT.

Note on this clonotype: This could be a read error, since a much larger clone is one nucleotide away. The rearrangement uses TRBV5-1 and TRBJ2-3, with 9 bases aligning to TRBD2. This CDR3 region has 15 residues. Unmatched junction bases numbered 12, after V lost 5 bases and J lost 8 bases. Germline CDR1 SGHRS, CDR2 YFSETQ. CDR3 region: CASSPSGTRLGTQYF. The CDR3 region has the DNA TGCGCCAGCAGTCCTAGCGGGACCCGCCTTGGTACGCAGTATTTT.

This clonotype has a count of ten or more. V usage is TRBV2 and J usage is TRBJ1-4; 8 bases fit TRBD1. The germline V gene has CDR1 SNHLY and CDR2 FYNNEI. The CDR3 spans 15 residues. V gave up 5 bases and J gave up 10 bases; unmatched junction bases: 12. The CDR3 DNA reads TGTGCCAGCAGTCCAAGCCGACAGGGGAAGGGAAAACTGTTTTTT. This encodes CASSPSRQGKGKLFF.

The sample holds many counts of this clonotype. CDR3 sequence (DNA): TGTGCCAGCAGCTTTTGGGACAGAGCCTACGAGCAGTACTTC. Its protein product is CASSFWDRAYEQYF. The rearrangement joins TRBV7-2 to TRBJ2-7; the match to TRBD1 covers 7 bases. The V gene's germline CDR1 is SGHTA and CDR2 FQGNSA. The trim removed 3 bases at V and 2 bases at J, leaving 4 bases unmatched. This CDR3 is built from 14 residues.

Regarding this clonotype: This may come from a read error, since a much larger clone is one base off. The rearrangement joins TRBV5-6 to TRBJ1-1, with D possibly TRBD1 on 5 matching bases. CDR3 length: 14 amino acids. Trimming stripped 0 bases from V and 5 bases from J, with 11 bases between. CDR1 is SGHDT and CDR2 is YYEEEE in the germline V gene. The CDR3 sequence is CASSLGGLLTEAFF. CDR3 coding DNA: TGTGCCAGCAGCTTGGGGGGCCTGTTGACTGAAGCTTTCTTT.

Regarding this clonotype: A much bigger clone sits one base away, suggesting this may be a read error. The CDR3 region is CASSPWAYTEAFF. The DNA of the CDR3 is TGTGCCAGCTCACCTTGGGCATACACTGAAGCTTTCTTT. The V and J genes are TRBV18 and TRBJ1-1; D not certain. The CDR3 loop spans 13 amino acids. V was clipped by 3 bases and J by 3 bases, with 8 bases between them. Germline V gene sequence: CDR1 KGHSH, CDR2 LQKENI.

This clonotype was seen at least ten times. The chain links TRBV5-6 to TRBJ1-1, with 12 nucleotides matching TRBD1. The junction had 10 bases not matched to a gene; V was cut back by 1 base and J by 6 bases. The CDR3 runs to 17 residues. Germline V gives CDR1 SGHDT, CDR2 YYEEEE. CDR3: CASSLLPRDRGRAEAFF. DNA for the CDR3: TGTGCCAGCAGCTTGCTCCCCCGGGACAGGGGGCGAGCTGAAGCTTTCTTT.

In its sample, this clonotype was seen many times. The chain employs TRBV4-1 and TRBJ2-1; the match to TRBD2 covers 8 bases. Germline-derived CDR1 and CDR2 are MGHRA and YSYEKL. The trim removed 4 bases at V and 8 bases at J, leaving 10 bases unmatched. This CDR3 has 15 amino acids. For the CDR3, the DNA is TGCGCCAGCAGCCTTTCCGGGACTAGGGTGGATGAGCAGTTCTTC. Its translation: CASSLSGTRVDEQFF.

This clonotype was seen at least ten times. V usage is TRBV20-1 and J usage is TRBJ2-1; tentatively, D is TRBD2 (6 bases). The germline gives CDR1 DFQATT, CDR2 SNEGSKA (reference sequence). Deletions cut 1 base from V and 1 base from J, with 11 bases between. The CDR3 runs to 15 residues. This CDR3 reads CSARADRGSYNEQFF. As DNA, the CDR3 is TGCAGTGCTAGAGCGGACCGGGGGTCCTACAATGAGCAGTTCTTC.

This clonotype was counted a single time. With a much larger clone just one base away, this may be a read error. The chain employs TRBV28 and TRBJ2-7, with TRBD1 matching over 8 bases. This CDR3 is built from 15 residues. Germline assignment: CDR1 MDHEN and CDR2 SYDVKM. The trim removed 4 bases at V and 0 bases at J, leaving 5 bases unmatched. The CDR3 DNA sequence: TGTGCCAGCAGTTGCGGCGGGACAGGCTCCTACGAGCAGTACTTC. Encoded protein: CASSCGGTGSYEQYF.